The rows below give T cell receptor beta chains drawn from one sample of a study of neurological immune-mediated disorders. TCRdb fed the 5' RACE reads into MiXCR, producing one record per CDR3 protein. The sample carries around 50,000 distinct CDR3 sequences, about 15% recorded once. Specimen: PBMCs. These receptors were taken from a man aged 55-75 years in good health. Both conserved end residues are part of each CDR3. D genes are given only for firm matches. Clone size, where shown, is once, few, many, or a class for clones that have expanded.

J: TRBJ2-7
size: few
V: TRBV11-2
D: -
CDR3: CASSSVYEQYF
DNA: TGTGCCAGCAGCTCGGTTTACGAGCAGTACTTC

J: TRBJ2-6
size: many
V: TRBV20-1
D: -
CDR3: CSAAVRSGANVLTF
DNA: TGCAGTGCGGCAGTGCGCTCTGGGGCCAACGTCCTGACTTTC

J: TRBJ1-1
size: many
V: TRBV5-1
D: TRBD1
CDR3: CASSLGDRATEAFF
DNA: TGCGCCAGCAGCTTGGGAGACAGGGCCACTGAAGCTTTCTTT

J: TRBJ1-5
size: few
V: TRBV6-2/TRBV6-3
D: TRBD1
CDR3: CASRERQGAPGNQPQHF
DNA: TGTGCCAGCAGGGAGAGACAGGGGGCGCCGGGCAATCAGCCCCAGCATTTT

J: TRBJ2-1
size: many
V: TRBV29-1
D: -
CDR3: CSVYPSAYNEQFF
DNA: TGCAGCGTTTATCCTAGCGCCTACAATGAGCAGTTCTTC

J: TRBJ2-1
size: many
V: TRBV6-5
D: -
CDR3: CASSYQSGGYNEQFF
DNA: TGTGCCAGCAGTTACCAGAGCGGAGGCTACAATGAGCAGTTCTTC

J: TRBJ2-7
size: once
V: TRBV10-3
D: TRBD1
CDR3: CATYDRGNYEQYF
DNA: TGTGCCACCTACGACAGGGGCAACTACGAGCAGTACTTC

J: TRBJ2-3
size: many
V: TRBV29-1
D: -
CDR3: CSVEEVPDTQYF
DNA: TGCAGCGTTGAGGAGGTTCCAGATACGCAGTATTTT

J: TRBJ2-1
size: many
V: TRBV5-1
D: TRBD2
CDR3: CASSSTSGSYEQFF
DNA: TGCGCCAGCAGCTCGACTAGCGGGAGCTATGAGCAGTTCTTC

J: TRBJ1-5
size: -
V: TRBV12-3/TRBV12-4
D: TRBD1
CDR3: CASRPDRGGNQPQHF
DNA: TGTGCCAGCAGACCAGACAGGGGCGGCAATCAGCCCCAGCATTTT

J: TRBJ2-1
size: many
V: TRBV7-9
D: TRBD1
CDR3: CASSRWGQGQEQFF
DNA: TGTGCCAGCAGCCGTTGGGGACAGGGGCAGGAGCAGTTCTTC

J: TRBJ2-7
size: many
V: TRBV3-1
D: TRBD1
CDR3: CASSPPRGPYEQYF
DNA: TGTGCCAGCAGCCCTCCGAGGGGGCCCTACGAGCAGTACTTC

J: TRBJ2-5
size: many
V: TRBV25-1
D: -
CDR3: CASSDRVFPQETQYF
DNA: TGTGCCAGCAGTGACCGGGTTTTCCCACAAGAGACCCAGTACTTC

J: TRBJ1-6
size: many
V: TRBV20-1
D: -
CDR3: CSASGQTYNSPLHF
DNA: TGCAGTGCTTCCGGACAGACTTATAATTCACCCCTCCACTTT

J: TRBJ1-1
size: many
V: TRBV6-6
D: -
CDR3: CASSYSMGTEAFF
DNA: TGTGCCAGCAGTTACTCGATGGGCACTGAAGCTTTCTTT

J: TRBJ2-3
size: many
V: TRBV20-1
D: TRBD2
CDR3: CSAVAGGNTQYF
DNA: TGCAGTGCTGTAGCGGGAGGGAATACGCAGTATTTT

J: TRBJ2-1
size: many
V: TRBV10-3
D: -
CDR3: CAITAQTGPFYNEQFF
DNA: TGTGCCATCACGGCACAGACCGGCCCCTTTTACAATGAGCAGTTCTTC

J: TRBJ2-3
size: many
V: TRBV5-1
D: TRBD1
CDR3: CASSSDDRARHVRPTDTQYF
DNA: TGCGCCAGCAGCTCCGACGACAGGGCGAGACACGTGCGACCCACAGATACGCAGTATTTT

J: TRBJ1-3
size: many
V: TRBV7-3
D: -
CDR3: CASSLQGRAGNTIYF
DNA: TGTGCCAGCAGCTTGCAAGGGAGAGCTGGAAACACCATATATTTT

J: TRBJ2-4
size: many
V: TRBV2
D: TRBD2
CDR3: CASSRGTSGTGIQYF
DNA: TGTGCCAGCAGTCGAGGGACTAGCGGGACGGGCATTCAGTACTTC

J: TRBJ2-5
size: -
V: TRBV28
D: TRBD2
CDR3: CASSPPGLAKETQYF
DNA: TGTGCCAGCAGCCCTCCGGGACTAGCAAAAGAGACCCAGTACTTC

J: TRBJ2-4
size: many
V: TRBV5-1
D: TRBD2
CDR3: CASSLTGGAKNIQYF
DNA: TGCGCCAGCAGCTTGACGGGAGGAGCCAAAAACATTCAGTACTTC

J: TRBJ2-1
size: -
V: TRBV11-2
D: -
CDR3: CASSLDDRGENYNEQFF
DNA: TGTGCCAGCAGCTTAGATGACCGAGGGGAAAACTACAATGAGCAGTTCTTC

J: TRBJ2-1
size: many
V: TRBV15
D: TRBD2
CDR3: CATSSGLADEQFF
DNA: TGTGCCACCAGCAGCGGACTAGCCGATGAGCAGTTCTTC

J: TRBJ2-4
size: many
V: TRBV21-1
D: -
CDR3: CASNREVLGVQYF
DNA: TGTGCCAGCAACAGGGAGGTTTTAGGGGTTCAGTACTTC

J: TRBJ2-1
size: many
V: TRBV20-1
D: TRBD1
CDR3: CSANPGTGDYNEQFF
DNA: TGCAGTGCAAACCCCGGGACAGGGGACTACAATGAGCAGTTCTTC

J: TRBJ2-1
size: -
V: TRBV30
D: TRBD2
CDR3: CAWSLTSGAYNEQFF
DNA: TGTGCCTGGAGTCTGACTAGCGGGGCCTACAATGAGCAGTTCTTC

J: TRBJ1-4
size: medium-sized
V: TRBV20-1
D: -
CDR3: CSAEYWGATNEKLFF
DNA: TGCAGTGCGGAATACTGGGGTGCAACTAATGAAAAACTGTTTTTT

J: TRBJ2-7
size: many
V: TRBV29-1
D: TRBD2
CDR3: CSVATPRGSKYEQYF
DNA: TGCAGCGTTGCGACCCCTCGCGGGAGTAAGTACGAGCAGTACTTC

J: TRBJ2-2
size: many
V: TRBV27
D: TRBD2
CDR3: CASSLFSTSGRGGAGELFF
DNA: TGTGCCAGCAGTTTATTCTCGACTAGCGGGAGGGGCGGTGCCGGGGAGCTGTTTTTT

J: TRBJ1-2
size: many
V: TRBV5-1
D: TRBD1
CDR3: CASSFSTGGTYGYTF
DNA: TGCGCCAGCAGCTTTTCCACAGGGGGTACCTATGGCTACACCTTC

J: TRBJ1-5
size: once
V: TRBV7-8
D: -
CDR3: CASSLNGQESNQPQHF
DNA: TGTGCCAGCAGCTTGAATGGGCAGGAGAGCAATCAGCCCCAGCATTTT

J: TRBJ2-5
size: many
V: TRBV4-2
D: TRBD2
CDR3: CASSQDGRGQGTQYF
DNA: TGTGCCAGCAGCCAAGATGGGAGGGGCCAAGGGACCCAGTACTTC

J: TRBJ2-3
size: many
V: TRBV6-2/TRBV6-3
D: TRBD2
CDR3: CASSRTSVTDTQYF
DNA: TGTGCCAGCAGTCGGACTAGCGTCACAGATACGCAGTATTTT

J: TRBJ1-2
size: many
V: TRBV20-1
D: -
CDR3: CSARSENYGYTF
DNA: TGCAGTGCTAGATCGGAGAACTATGGCTACACCTTC

J: TRBJ2-2
size: many
V: TRBV7-8
D: -
CDR3: CASSLRLGESGELFF
DNA: TGTGCCAGCAGCTTACGACTAGGCGAGTCCGGGGAGCTGTTTTTT

J: TRBJ1-5
size: many
V: TRBV7-2
D: -
CDR3: CASSLQANQPQHF
DNA: TGTGCCAGCAGCTTACAGGCCAATCAGCCCCAGCATTTT

J: TRBJ2-3
size: medium-sized
V: TRBV12-3/TRBV12-4
D: -
CDR3: CASSFQGPDTQYF
DNA: TGTGCCAGCAGTTTCCAGGGTCCAGATACGCAGTATTTT

J: TRBJ2-7
size: -
V: TRBV5-5
D: -
CDR3: CASSLETGAYEQYF
DNA: TGTGCCAGCAGCTTGGAGACGGGAGCGTACGAGCAGTACTTC

J: TRBJ2-2
size: many
V: TRBV6-5
D: TRBD1
CDR3: CASKSFKTGTGGTGELFF
DNA: TGTGCCAGCAAAAGCTTCAAAACCGGGACAGGGGGGACCGGGGAGCTGTTTTTT

J: TRBJ1-1
size: many
V: TRBV5-1
D: TRBD1
CDR3: CASSIQGSTEAFF
DNA: TGCGCCAGCAGCATACAGGGGAGCACTGAAGCTTTCTTT